The rows below give T cell receptor beta chains drawn from one sample of a study of blood T cell repertoires in COVID-19. Sequencing used immunoSEQ multiplex PCR; TCRdb keeps in-frame clones, though not all of them. The table records some 87,000 clones, 83% of them present only once. The sample comprised peripheral blood. The receptors come from a man at least 80 years old with active or convalescent COVID-19. CDR3s include the opening cysteine and the closing phenylalanine or tryptophan. Each record gives: clone size, J gene, V gene, CDR3 protein. For some rows the clone size is stated as once, few or many, or as a class when expanded; others skip it.

>NA|TRBJ1-3|TRBV30
CAWEEGLTTIYF
>NA|TRBJ1-1|TRBV6-5
CASRTQGTQTEAFF
>NA|TRBJ2-1|TRBV14
CASSQDIRVAGGYNEQFF
>NA|TRBJ2-5|TRBV5-1
CASQSFSGTDQETQYF
>few|TRBJ2-7|TRBV28
CASSSGRYEQYF
>NA|TRBJ2-2|TRBV13
CASSIYRVTGELFF
>NA|TRBJ1-2|TRBV12-3/TRBV12-4
CASSQGGVYGYTF
>NA|TRBJ1-4|TRBV2
CASSSREVTNEKLFF
>once|TRBJ2-1|TRBV30
CAWRESGSGGREQFF
>NA|TRBJ1-6|TRBV15
CATSRDPGGDSPLHF
>once|TRBJ2-5|TRBV4-2
CASSQDRETQYF
>NA|TRBJ2-2|TRBV4-1
CASSRGLVPGELFF
>NA|TRBJ1-2|TRBV28
CASSLYGGGGYGYTF
>NA|TRBJ2-4|TRBV5-1
CASSEQGARNIQYF
>NA|TRBJ2-4|TRBV27
CASSDMPGHLAKNIQYF
>NA|TRBJ2-1|TRBV7-2
CASSPGLVDNEQFF
>NA|TRBJ2-1|TRBV7-2
CASSSGTSFDEQFF
>NA|TRBJ2-3|TRBV28
CASSGPTSLTDTQYF
>NA|TRBJ2-7|TRBV28
CASSLSSDRYEQYF
>NA|TRBJ2-3|TRBV7-9
CASRYTGTSTDTQYF
>NA|TRBJ2-3|TRBV9
CASSVTGADTQYF
>NA|TRBJ2-7|TRBV7-2
CASSLRGPFYEQYF
>NA|TRBJ1-4|TRBV5-8
CASSFPGLRGEKLFF
>NA|TRBJ2-1|TRBV19
CASSIGASGYNEQFF
>few|TRBJ2-2|TRBV19
CASSIPTTPSTGELFF
>NA|TRBJ1-3|TRBV28
CASGITGTTGNTIYF
>NA|TRBJ1-2|TRBV6-5
CASSYGESTF
>NA|TRBJ1-6|TRBV2
CASSAAGARNSPLHF
>NA|TRBJ1-1|TRBV7-9
CASSLGTGTGAEEAFF
>many|TRBJ1-2|TRBV19
CASSIRWGYTF
>NA|TRBJ2-5|TRBV29-1
CSVGVAGGVETQYF
>NA|TRBJ1-2|TRBV4-1
CASSPREGCYGYTF
>NA|TRBJ2-3|TRBV19
CASTPGLQGTFSMGTDTQYF
>few|TRBJ1-1|TRBV20-1
CSGSRATEAFF
>NA|TRBJ1-1|TRBV3-1/TRBV3-2
CASSRGLLETTEAFF
>NA|TRBJ1-5|TRBV7-9
CASGDRGLGQPQHF
>NA|TRBJ1-3|TRBV4-1
CASSQGDIGNTIYF
>NA|TRBJ1-5|TRBV7-6
CASSLSYRGQDQPQHF
>NA|TRBJ1-3|TRBV2
CASSVRGGNTIYF
>NA|TRBJ2-7|TRBV30
CAWGTGGSYEQYF